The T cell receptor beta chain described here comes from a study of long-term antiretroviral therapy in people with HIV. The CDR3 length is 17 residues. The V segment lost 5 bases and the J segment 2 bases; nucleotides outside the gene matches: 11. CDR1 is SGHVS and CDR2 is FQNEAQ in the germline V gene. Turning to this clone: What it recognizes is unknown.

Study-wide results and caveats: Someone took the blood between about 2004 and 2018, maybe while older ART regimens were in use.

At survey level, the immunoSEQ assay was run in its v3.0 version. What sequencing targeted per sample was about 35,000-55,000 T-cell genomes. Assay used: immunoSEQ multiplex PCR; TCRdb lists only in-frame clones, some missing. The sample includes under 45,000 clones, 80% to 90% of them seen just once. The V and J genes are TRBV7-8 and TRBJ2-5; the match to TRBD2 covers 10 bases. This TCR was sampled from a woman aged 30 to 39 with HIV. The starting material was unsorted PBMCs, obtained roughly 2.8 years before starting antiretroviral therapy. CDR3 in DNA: TGTGCCAGCAGCACTAGATGGCCAGCGGGGGGGCAAGAGACCCAGTACTTC. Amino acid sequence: CASSTRWPAGGQETQYF.